This is a list of T cell receptor beta chains from one sample in a study of T cell responses to AZD1222 COVID-19 vaccine. Generated by immunoSEQ multiplex PCR, the TCRdb table keeps only in-frame clones and is missing some. The sample has 56,000 or so clones; about 80% are singletons. Sequencing was performed on peripheral blood, taken 28 days after the second AZD1222 dose. Every receptor here comes from an adult who received the AZD1222 COVID-19 vaccine. Each CDR3 is given with its conserved first and last residue. Fields, in order: D gene, clone size, J gene, V gene, CDR3 DNA, CDR3 protein. The D gene is left open where the match is weak. Some rows have no size entry. The others give once, few or many, or a class for an expanded clone.

d_gene: TRBD2
abundance: NA
j_gene: TRBJ2-5
v_gene: TRBV6-5
CDR3nt: TGTGCCAGCAGTTACTCTAGCGGGGGGGCGGGAGAGACCCAGTACTTC
CDR3aa: CASSYSSGGAGETQYF

d_gene: NA
abundance: NA
j_gene: TRBJ2-5
v_gene: TRBV7-8
CDR3nt: TGTGCCAGCAGCTCTGGCGGGGACACCGGAGAGACCCAGTACTTC
CDR3aa: CASSSGGDTGETQYF

d_gene: NA
abundance: NA
j_gene: TRBJ2-7
v_gene: TRBV7-2
CDR3nt: TGTGCCAGCAGCTTCGGGGGGCTGTCCTACGAGCAGTACTTC
CDR3aa: CASSFGGLSYEQYF

d_gene: NA
abundance: NA
j_gene: TRBJ2-5
v_gene: TRBV5-1
CDR3nt: TGCGCCAGCAGCTTGGGACAAGAGACCCAGTACTTC
CDR3aa: CASSLGQETQYF

d_gene: NA
abundance: NA
j_gene: TRBJ1-6
v_gene: TRBV6-2/TRBV6-3
CDR3nt: TGTGCCAGCAGTCCGGTGGGGGCGAATAATTCACCCCTCCACTTT
CDR3aa: CASSPVGANNSPLHF

d_gene: TRBD2
abundance: NA
j_gene: TRBJ2-1
v_gene: TRBV19
CDR3nt: TGTGCCAGTAGTCCTAGGAGCGGGAGTTCGCATGAGCAGTTCTTC
CDR3aa: CASSPRSGSSHEQFF

d_gene: NA
abundance: NA
j_gene: TRBJ1-6
v_gene: TRBV5-6
CDR3nt: TGTGCCAGCAGCCGTAGGGGTAATAATTCACCCCTCCACTTT
CDR3aa: CASSRRGNNSPLHF

d_gene: NA
abundance: NA
j_gene: TRBJ2-1
v_gene: TRBV27
CDR3nt: TGTGCCAGCAGTTTTCAGGGGGGGTTTAACAATGAGCAGTTCTTC
CDR3aa: CASSFQGGFNNEQFF

d_gene: NA
abundance: NA
j_gene: TRBJ1-4
v_gene: TRBV9
CDR3nt: TGTGCCAGCAGCCCACAGGGAAGTGAAAAACTGTTTTTT
CDR3aa: CASSPQGSEKLFF

d_gene: NA
abundance: NA
j_gene: TRBJ1-5
v_gene: TRBV4-1
CDR3nt: TGCGCCAGCAGCCAGAATCACGGGGGGGACGGGAATCAGCCCCAGCATTTT
CDR3aa: CASSQNHGGDGNQPQHF

d_gene: TRBD1
abundance: NA
j_gene: TRBJ1-2
v_gene: TRBV27
CDR3nt: TGTGCCAGCAGTTCACCCCTGACAGGGGGGATACGCGGCTACACCTTC
CDR3aa: CASSSPLTGGIRGYTF

d_gene: NA
abundance: NA
j_gene: TRBJ2-3
v_gene: TRBV11-2
CDR3nt: TGTGCCAGCAGCTTTCAAGCCCCCACAGATACGCAGTATTTT
CDR3aa: CASSFQAPTDTQYF

d_gene: NA
abundance: NA
j_gene: TRBJ1-1
v_gene: TRBV2
CDR3nt: TGTGCCAGCAGTGAAAGGGGTTCGTGGACTGAAGCTTTCTTT
CDR3aa: CASSERGSWTEAFF

d_gene: TRBD1
abundance: NA
j_gene: TRBJ2-1
v_gene: TRBV15
CDR3nt: TGTGCCACCAGCAGAGGGGACAGGAGAATGTACAATGAGCAGTTCTTC
CDR3aa: CATSRGDRRMYNEQFF

d_gene: NA
abundance: NA
j_gene: TRBJ1-5
v_gene: TRBV10-1
CDR3nt: TGCGCCAGCAGTGGACTCGACACGATCAATCAGCCCCAGCATTTT
CDR3aa: CASSGLDTINQPQHF

d_gene: NA
abundance: NA
j_gene: TRBJ2-5
v_gene: TRBV19
CDR3nt: TGTGCTACCAGTTCGGAAGAGACCCAGTACTTC
CDR3aa: CATSSEETQYF

d_gene: NA
abundance: NA
j_gene: TRBJ2-5
v_gene: TRBV5-1
CDR3nt: TGCGCCAGCAGCTTGGGGGCTTCGGGACTCCAAGAGACCCAGTACTTC
CDR3aa: CASSLGASGLQETQYF

d_gene: TRBD2
abundance: NA
j_gene: TRBJ2-7
v_gene: TRBV5-4
CDR3nt: TGTGCCAGCAGCTTGGGGGGAGCGGGAGGTTACGAGCAGTACTTC
CDR3aa: CASSLGGAGGYEQYF

d_gene: NA
abundance: NA
j_gene: TRBJ1-3
v_gene: TRBV6-1
CDR3nt: TGTGCCAGCAGTGACCGGACTGGAAACACCATATATTTT
CDR3aa: CASSDRTGNTIYF

d_gene: TRBD1
abundance: NA
j_gene: TRBJ1-4
v_gene: TRBV2
CDR3nt: TGTGCCAGCACCGAACAGGGGGAAAAACTGTTTTTT
CDR3aa: CASTEQGEKLFF

d_gene: TRBD1
abundance: NA
j_gene: TRBJ1-1
v_gene: TRBV2
CDR3nt: TGTGCCAGCAGTGGGACAGGACCGAACACTGAAGCTTTCTTT
CDR3aa: CASSGTGPNTEAFF

d_gene: TRBD1
abundance: NA
j_gene: TRBJ2-1
v_gene: TRBV27
CDR3nt: TGTGCCAGCTCCCGGGACAGGGCTTACAATGAGCAGTTCTTC
CDR3aa: CASSRDRAYNEQFF

d_gene: NA
abundance: NA
j_gene: TRBJ2-7
v_gene: TRBV24-1
CDR3nt: TGTGCCACCAGTGACTCGAGCAGGGGCGAGCAGTACTTC
CDR3aa: CATSDSSRGEQYF

d_gene: NA
abundance: NA
j_gene: TRBJ2-1
v_gene: TRBV11-2
CDR3nt: TGTGCCAGCAGCTTTTACAATGAGCAGTTCTTC
CDR3aa: CASSFYNEQFF

d_gene: TRBD1
abundance: once
j_gene: TRBJ2-1
v_gene: TRBV30
CDR3nt: TGTGCCTGGAACCCGAGGGGACAGGGGCGCAATGAGCAGTTCTTC
CDR3aa: CAWNPRGQGRNEQFF

d_gene: NA
abundance: NA
j_gene: TRBJ1-5
v_gene: TRBV28
CDR3nt: TGTGCCAGCAGCCTCCAGAGTTCTAATCAGCCCCAGCATTTT
CDR3aa: CASSLQSSNQPQHF

d_gene: TRBD1
abundance: NA
j_gene: TRBJ1-1
v_gene: TRBV10-3
CDR3nt: TGTGCCATCAGAAAAGGACAGGGGGCTACTGAAGCTTTCTTT
CDR3aa: CAIRKGQGATEAFF

d_gene: NA
abundance: NA
j_gene: TRBJ2-3
v_gene: TRBV18
CDR3nt: TGTGCCAGCTCACCAATTGGTGCAGATACGCAGTATTTT
CDR3aa: CASSPIGADTQYF

d_gene: NA
abundance: NA
j_gene: TRBJ1-3
v_gene: TRBV6-5
CDR3nt: TGTGCCAGCCTATACAGCCGCTCTGGAAACACCATATATTTT
CDR3aa: CASLYSRSGNTIYF

d_gene: NA
abundance: NA
j_gene: TRBJ1-6
v_gene: TRBV20-1
CDR3nt: TGCAGTGCTCGTGGTAGGGCAATCAATTCACCCCTCCACTTT
CDR3aa: CSARGRAINSPLHF

d_gene: NA
abundance: NA
j_gene: TRBJ2-5
v_gene: TRBV4-1
CDR3nt: TGCGCCAGCAGCCAAGACGAGGGGATAGAGACCCAGTACTTC
CDR3aa: CASSQDEGIETQYF